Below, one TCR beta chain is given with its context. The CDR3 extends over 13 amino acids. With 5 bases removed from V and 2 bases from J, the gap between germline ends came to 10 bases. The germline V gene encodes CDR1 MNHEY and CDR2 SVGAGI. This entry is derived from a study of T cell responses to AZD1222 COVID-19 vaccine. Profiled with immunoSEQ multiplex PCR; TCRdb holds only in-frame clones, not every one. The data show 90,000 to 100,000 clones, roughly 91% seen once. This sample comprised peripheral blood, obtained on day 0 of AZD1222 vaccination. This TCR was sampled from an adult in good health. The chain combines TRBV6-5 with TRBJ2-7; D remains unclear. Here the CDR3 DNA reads TGTGCCAGCAGTACTAACCCCGCCTACGAGCAGTACTTC. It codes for CASSTNPAYEQYF.